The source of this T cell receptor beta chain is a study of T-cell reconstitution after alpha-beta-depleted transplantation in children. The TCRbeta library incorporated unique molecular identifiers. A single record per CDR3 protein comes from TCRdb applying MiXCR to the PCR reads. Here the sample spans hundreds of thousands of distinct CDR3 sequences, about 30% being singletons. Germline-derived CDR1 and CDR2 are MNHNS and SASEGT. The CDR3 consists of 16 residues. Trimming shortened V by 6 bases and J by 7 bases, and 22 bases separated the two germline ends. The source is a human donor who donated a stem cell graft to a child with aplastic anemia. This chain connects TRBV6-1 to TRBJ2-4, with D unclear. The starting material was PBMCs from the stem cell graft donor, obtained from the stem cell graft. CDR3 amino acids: CASSTPSQNRYNIQYF. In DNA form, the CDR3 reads TGTGCCAGCAGCACTCCCAGCCAAAACCGCTATAACATTCAGTACTTC.